A single sample is the source of the 23 T cell receptor beta chains below, sequenced in a study of blood T cell repertoires in COVID-19. Using immunoSEQ multiplex PCR, the repertoire was profiled, and TCRdb retains in-frame clones only, with some absent. The data contain some 130,000 clones, around 80% of them seen just once; the ten biggest clones take up more than 5%. The sample consisted of PBMCs or T cells enriched from blood (not recorded which). The receptor set was obtained from a woman between 50 and 59 years old who had recovered from COVID-19.

The gene calls are TRBV5-8 and TRBJ2-1; D possibly corresponds to TRBD2 (5 bases). The CDR3 runs 14 residues. Germline V lookup: CDR1 SGHTS, CDR2 YDEGEE. Trimming removed 2 bases at V and 5 bases at J, with 11 bases between. The CDR3 DNA follows: TGTGCCAGCAGCTTCCCGGGGTATAACAATGAGCAGTTCTTC. It specifies CASSFPGYNNEQFF.

J is TRBJ1-4 and V is TRBV5-1; weak D call: TRBD1 (6 bases). CDR1 SGHRS and CDR2 YFSETQ come from the germline V gene. V was cut by 3 bases and J by 5 bases, with 17 bases left in between. The CDR3 is made up of 16 amino acids. The CDR3 region has the DNA TGCGCCAGCAGCTCAACGACAGGTCGGGGAAATGAAAAACTGTTTTTT. It encodes CASSSTTGRGNEKLFF.

As for this clone: Other nucleotide sequences from this sample produce the same CDR3. The chain links TRBV19 to TRBJ1-1, with D hard to call. This CDR3 has 13 residues. Germline CDR1 and CDR2: LNHDA and SQIVND (reference sequence). Between the trimmed V and J ends, which lost 1 base and 0 bases, there was a span of 3 bases. The CDR3 sequence is CASSIALNTEAFF. The DNA for the CDR3 is TGTGCCAGTAGTATAGCGTTGAACACTGAAGCTTTCTTT.

The rearrangement uses TRBV19 and TRBJ1-5; D is unclear. The CDR3 extends over 15 amino acids. The V end was cut by 1 base, the J end by 0 bases, with 7 bases between. From germline, CDR1 is LNHDA and CDR2 SQIVND (reference sequence). CDR3 region: CASSIVGYSNQPQHF. CDR3 bases: TGTGCCAGTAGTATAGTCGGTTATAGCAATCAGCCCCAGCATTTT.

This chain uses TRBV27 with TRBJ2-7, with a weak D call TRBD1 (6 bases). This CDR3 region has 14 residues. The V and J ends lost 1 base and 3 bases respectively, with 10 bases between them. Germline CDR1 and CDR2: MNHEY and SMNVEV (reference sequence). The CDR3 region is CASSLYGRGYEQYF. DNA for the CDR3: TGTGCCAGCAGTTTATACGGCAGGGGCTACGAGCAGTACTTC.

V and J are TRBV7-8 and TRBJ1-2; D is possibly TRBD1 (5 bases). Germline V gene data show CDR1 as SGHVS and CDR2 as FQNEAQ. V shed 4 bases and J shed 3 bases, with 9 bases lying between them. This CDR3 is built from 13 residues. CDR3 nucleotide sequence: TGTGCCAGCAGCTCCACAGGATACTATGGCTACACCTTC. Its protein is CASSSTGYYGYTF.

The V call is TRBV24-1, the J call TRBJ2-1; 7 bases are shared with TRBD2. Germline CDR1 KGHDR, CDR2 SFDVKD. The ends lost 3 bases at V and 0 bases at J; junction bases unmatched: 4. This CDR3 comprises 16 residues. The CDR3 is CATSDALAASYNEQFF. CDR3 nucleotide sequence: TGTGCCACCAGTGATGCCCTAGCGGCCTCCTACAATGAGCAGTTCTTC.

The V gene is TRBV10-3, the J gene TRBJ2-7; no reliable D call. The germline V gene encodes CDR1 ENHRY and CDR2 SYGVKD. V was clipped by 0 bases and J by 1 base, with 13 bases between them. This CDR3 comprises 16 residues. This CDR3 reads CAISESAARASYEQYF. For the CDR3, the DNA is TGTGCCATCAGTGAGTCGGCTGCTAGAGCTTCCTACGAGCAGTACTTC.

This clone appeared once. The CDR3 region is CASNPFASGANVLTF. The CDR3 nucleotides read TGTGCCAGCAACCCCTTTGCGTCTGGGGCCAACGTCCTGACTTTC. This sequence joins TRBV28 and TRBJ2-6; no definite D call. Germline CDR1 reads MDHEN; CDR2 reads SYDVKM. This CDR3 has 15 amino acids. V was trimmed by 7 bases and J by 1 base, leaving 11 bases between them.

This clone was seen once. This chain connects TRBV7-9 to TRBJ2-2, with TRBD1 matching 7 bases. CDR1 is SEHNR, CDR2 FQNEAQ, per germline (reference sequence). Losses at the gene ends were 5 bases for V and 0 bases for J; bases not matched to a gene: 9. CDR3 size: 17 residues. The CDR3 nucleotides read TGTGCCAGCAGCGCAGGAGGTGGGACAGCGAACACCGGGGAGCTGTTTTTT. Protein sequence: CASSAGGGTANTGELFF.

The V call is TRBV29-1, the J call TRBJ2-7; maybe TRBD1 (6 bases). In germline, CDR1 is SQVTM, CDR2 ANQGSEA. Trimming cost V 4 bases and J 0 bases, with 13 bases left between them. CDR3 length: 14 amino acids. The CDR3 sequence: CSVALRTASYEQYF. For the CDR3, the DNA is TGCAGCGTTGCCTTGAGGACAGCCTCCTACGAGCAGTACTTC.

In DNA form, the CDR3 reads TGTGCCAGCCTCAGTTTATTTAGGGGGTTTGGGTATGGCTACACCTTC. Protein sequence: CASLSLFRGFGYGYTF. The chain uses TRBV28 and TRBJ1-2; perhaps TRBD1 as D (6 bases). Deletions cut 8 bases from V and 5 bases from J, with 24 bases between. The germline gives CDR1 MDHEN, CDR2 SYDVKM. The CDR3 is 16 amino acids.

The chain couples TRBV30 to TRBJ1-6; a possible D gene is TRBD1 (6 bases). The V end lost 0 bases, the J end lost 6 bases, and 12 bases lay between the germline ends. Germline V gene lookup returns CDR1 GTSNPN and CDR2 SVGIG (reference sequence). This CDR3 is 15 amino acids long. CDR3: CAWSVPDSLNSPLHF. CDR3 in DNA: TGTGCCTGGAGTGTACCGGACAGTCTTAATTCACCCCTCCACTTT. Full variable domain (rest looked up from reference TRBV30 and TRBJ1-6): SQTIHQWPATLVQPVGSPLSLECTVEGTSNPNLYWYRQAAGRGLQLLFYSVGIGQISSEVPQNLSASRPQDRQFILSSKKLLLSDSGFYLCAWSVPDSLNSPLHFGNGTRLTVT.

V is TRBV7-9 and J is TRBJ1-2; D uncertain. The CDR3 runs to 12 residues. Germline V gives CDR1 SEHNR, CDR2 FQNEAQ (reference sequence). The germline V and J ends were trimmed by 1 base and 6 bases, with 6 bases remaining between them. This chain's CDR3 is CASSLVADGYTF. In DNA, the CDR3 is TGTGCCAGCAGCTTAGTGGCGGATGGCTACACCTTC. Complete variable domain (other parts from reference TRBV7-9 and TRBJ1-2): DTGVSQNPRHKITKRGQNVTFRCDPISEHNRLYWYRQTLGQGPEFLTYFQNEAQLEKSRLLSDRFSAERPKGSFSTLEIQRTEQGDSAMYLCASSLVADGYTFGSGTRLTVV.

The J gene is TRBJ2-2, the V gene TRBV11-2, with 7 bases lining up with TRBD2. CDR1 and CDR2 (germline): SGHAT, FQNNGV. V lost 2 bases, J lost 4 bases, and 1 base stayed unmatched. The CDR3 is made up of 14 amino acids. CDR3 amino acids: CASSLRGVTGELFF. For the CDR3, the DNA is TGTGCCAGCAGCTTACGGGGGGTCACCGGGGAGCTGTTTTTT.

V and J are TRBV18 and TRBJ1-1; 10 bases agree with TRBD1. Germline assignment: CDR1 KGHSH and CDR2 LQKENI. The CDR3 is made up of 15 amino acids. V dropped 4 bases and J dropped 1; count of bases not matched to a gene: 3. The CDR3 reads CASSLRTGGNTEAFF. The DNA of the CDR3 is TGTGCCAGCTCACTTCGGACAGGGGGGAACACTGAAGCTTTCTTT.

This clone was recorded a few times. The J gene is TRBJ1-4, the V gene TRBV7-9; D gene ambiguous. The CDR3 spans 15 residues. In germline, CDR1 is SEHNR, CDR2 FQNEAQ (reference sequence). The V end lost 5 bases, the J end lost 0 bases, and 10 bases lay between the germline ends. The CDR3 DNA sequence: TGTGCCAGCAGCCGTACGACATCAACTAATGAAAAACTGTTTTTT. Its protein is CASSRTTSTNEKLFF.

J is TRBJ1-1 and V is TRBV24-1; unclear D gene. Trimming stripped 2 bases from V and 6 bases from J, with 12 bases between. CDR1 is KGHDR, CDR2 SFDVKD, per germline. The CDR3 has 14 amino acids. The CDR3 nucleotides are TGTGCCACCAGTGATTCAGACACGTTCGCTGAAGCTTTCTTT. The encoded protein is CATSDSDTFAEAFF.

The chain carries TRBV5-6 and TRBJ2-1, with 12 bases identical to TRBD2. There are 13 residues in the CDR3. The germline V gene encodes CDR1 SGHDT and CDR2 YYEEEE. V shed 4 bases and J 9 bases; nucleotides not matched to a gene: 2. The CDR3 loop is CASSRTSGAEQFF. CDR3 in DNA: TGTGCCAGCAGCAGGACTAGCGGGGCTGAGCAGTTCTTC.

J is TRBJ1-1 and V is TRBV5-4, with 7 positions matching TRBD1. This CDR3 has 14 residues. Looked up from germline, CDR1 is SGHNT and CDR2 is YYREEE (reference sequence). V trimming: 4 bases; J trimming: 0 bases; junction bases outside the gene matches: 3. The CDR3 is CASSTDRVNTEAFF. The CDR3 DNA is TGTGCCAGCAGCACTGACAGGGTGAACACTGAAGCTTTCTTT.

This chain links TRBV9 with TRBJ1-3; a possible D gene is TRBD1 (5 bases). Trimming took 0 bases from V and 2 from J, leaving 6 bases between them. Germline loops: CDR1 SGDLS, CDR2 YYNGEE. The CDR3 runs 14 residues. The CDR3 loop is CASSVGGAGNTIYF. CDR3 nucleotides: TGTGCCAGCAGCGTAGGGGGGGCTGGAAACACCATATATTTT.

The sample holds one count of this clone. This chain connects TRBV15 to TRBJ2-7, with a weak D call TRBD2 (5 bases). The CDR3 consists of 13 residues. V was trimmed by 5 bases and J by 4 bases, leaving 12 bases between them. Germline CDR1 LNHNV, CDR2 YYDKDF (reference sequence). The CDR3 DNA is TGTGCCACCAGCTCCCAGCGCGGGTACGAGCAGTACTTC. Translated: CATSSQRGYEQYF. Complete variable domain (other parts from reference TRBV15 and TRBJ2-7): DAMVIQNPRYQVTQFGKPVTLSCSQTLNHNVMYWYQQKSSQAPKLLFHYYDKDFNNEADTPDNFQSRRPNTSFCFLDIRSPGLGDTAMYLCATSSQRGYEQYFGPGTRLTVT.

The J gene is TRBJ2-5, the V gene TRBV5-1, with a possible D match to TRBD1 (6 bases). The germline V gene encodes CDR1 SGHRS and CDR2 YFSETQ. V gave up 1 base and J gave up 4 bases, with 8 bases separating them. The CDR3 length is 13 residues. CDR3 in DNA: TGCGCCAGCAGCTTGACAGGGTCAGAGACCCAGTACTTC. It yields the protein CASSLTGSETQYF.